The clone carrying this T cell receptor beta chain appeared a few times. Antigen specificity is unknown. This entry comes from a study of T-cell memory formation after mild COVID-19. Germline lookup yields CDR1 LNHNV and CDR2 YYDKDF (reference sequence). The CDR3 extends over 15 amino acids. Trimming pared 8 bases from V and 0 bases from J, leaving 14 bases between. Study results and limitations: Clones which contracted sat mainly in CM and EM if CD4+, and in EMRA if CD8+.

TCRdb analysed the 5' RACE reads with MiXCR anew, one entry per CDR3 protein. The table has some 270,000 distinct CDR3 sequences, approximately 15% seen once. Sequenced: PBMCs or a T cell subset sorted from them (not recorded which). V usage is TRBV15 and J usage is TRBJ1-5; D is perhaps TRBD1 (6 bases). The sequence was obtained from an adult woman who had mild COVID-19 (a few samples of this study predate the infection). Cell type and time point are not known. The CDR3 DNA sequence: TGTGCCACCGGCGACAGGCCGTATAGCAATCAGCCCCAGCATTTT. It translates to CATGDRPYSNQPQHF.